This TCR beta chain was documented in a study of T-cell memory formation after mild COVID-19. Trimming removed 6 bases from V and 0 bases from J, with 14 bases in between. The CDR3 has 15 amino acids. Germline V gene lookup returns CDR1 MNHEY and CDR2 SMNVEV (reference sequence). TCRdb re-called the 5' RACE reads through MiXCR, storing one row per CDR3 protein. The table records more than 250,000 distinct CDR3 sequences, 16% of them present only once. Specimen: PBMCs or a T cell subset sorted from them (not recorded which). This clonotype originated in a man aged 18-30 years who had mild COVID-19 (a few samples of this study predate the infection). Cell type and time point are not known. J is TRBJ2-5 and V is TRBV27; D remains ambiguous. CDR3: CASRRTPVYQETQYF. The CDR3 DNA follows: TGTGCCAGCAGACGGACCCCTGTGTACCAAGAGACCCAGTACTTC.